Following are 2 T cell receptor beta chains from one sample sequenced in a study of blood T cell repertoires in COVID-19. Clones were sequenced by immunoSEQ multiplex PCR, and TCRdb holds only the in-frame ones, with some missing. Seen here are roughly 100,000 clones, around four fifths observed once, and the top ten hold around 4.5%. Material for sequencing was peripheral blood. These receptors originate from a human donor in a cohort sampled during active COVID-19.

This CDR3 reads CASSQASGNYGYTF. In DNA form, the CDR3 reads TGTGCCAGCAGCCAAGCGTCCGGGAACTATGGCTACACCTTC. The chain combines TRBV3-1 (or the pseudogene TRBV3-2) with TRBJ1-2; D is ambiguous. V was shortened by 1 base and J by 2 bases, with 8 bases between the two germline ends. The CDR3 contains 14 residues. CDR1 LGHDT and CDR2 YNNKEL come from the germline V gene (reference sequence).

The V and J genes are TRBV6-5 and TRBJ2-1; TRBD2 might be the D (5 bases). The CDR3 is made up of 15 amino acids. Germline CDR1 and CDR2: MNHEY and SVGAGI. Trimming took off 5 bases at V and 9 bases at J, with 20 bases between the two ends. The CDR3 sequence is CASSPLREGKGEQFF. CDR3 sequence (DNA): TGTGCCAGCAGTCCATTACGGGAAGGGAAGGGTGAGCAGTTCTTC.